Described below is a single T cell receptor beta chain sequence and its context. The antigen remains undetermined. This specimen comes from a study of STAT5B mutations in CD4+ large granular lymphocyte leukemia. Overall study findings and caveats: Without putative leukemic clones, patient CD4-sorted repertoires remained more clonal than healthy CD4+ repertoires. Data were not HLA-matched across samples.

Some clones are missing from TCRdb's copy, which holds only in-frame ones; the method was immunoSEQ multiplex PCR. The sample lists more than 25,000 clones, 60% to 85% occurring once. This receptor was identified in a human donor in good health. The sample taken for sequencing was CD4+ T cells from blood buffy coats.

CDR3 sequence: CASRTAGGTGEQYV. DNA for the CDR3: TGCGCCAGCAGAACAGCGGGGGGCACCGGCGAGCAGTACGTC. This chain uses TRBV10-2 with TRBJ2-7; 9 positions agree with TRBD2. CDR3 length: 14 amino acids. CDR1 and CDR2 from the germline V gene are WSHSY and SAAADI. V shed 6 bases and J 6 bases; nucleotides not matched to a gene: 9.